This passage covers 4 T cell receptor beta chains from one sample sequenced in a study of blood T cells in healthy people across ages. Together with a sample-barcoded 5' primer, a J-beta primer mix was included in a second PCR lasting roughly 6 to 12 cycles. MiXCR, applied by TCRdb to the 5' RACE reads, yields one record per CDR3 protein. The table shows 550,000 to 650,000 distinct CDR3 sequences, with about 26% occurring only once. The same data also went into a second study, on T cells of mothers and their children.

Sample: blood. These receptors were taken from a boy younger than 10 in good health.

The CDR3 sequence: CASSPRTSGGFNEQFF. Here the CDR3 DNA reads TGCGCCAGCAGCCCCAGGACTAGCGGGGGGTTCAATGAGCAGTTCTTC. The chain uses TRBV4-1 and TRBJ2-1; 14 nucleotides match TRBD2. The CDR3 length is 16 residues. From germline, CDR1 is MGHRA and CDR2 YSYEKL. Germline trimming cut 4 bases from V and 6 bases from J; bases unmatched to any gene: 5.

This clonotype has just a few counts. The chain employs TRBV7-2 and TRBJ2-4; D may be TRBD2 (7 bases). The CDR3 is 18 residues long. Germline V lookup: CDR1 SGHTA, CDR2 FQGNSA. V dropped 2 bases and J dropped 0 bases, with 17 bases sitting between them. The CDR3 coding sequence is TGTGCCAGCAGCTTAAGGGGGGGCGGGAGTATAGCCAAAAACATTCAGTACTTC. Its protein is CASSLRGGGSIAKNIQYF.

This chain connects TRBV11-2 to TRBJ2-1; D is undetermined. The CDR3 has 16 amino acids. CDR1 is SGHAT and CDR2 is FQNNGV in the germline V gene. V was shortened by 5 bases and J by 4 bases, with 18 bases between the two germline ends. CDR3 nucleotide sequence: TGTGCCAGCAGCATACCCTTAGACTTCCTTTACAATGAGCAGTTCTTC. This translates into CASSIPLDFLYNEQFF.

The rearrangement joins TRBV20-1 to TRBJ2-7; TRBD1 aligns across 7 bases. CDR1 is DFQATT and CDR2 is SNEGSKA in the germline V gene (reference sequence). This CDR3 has 16 residues. J was trimmed by 1 base and V by 8 bases; bases with no gene match: 17. The CDR3, as DNA: TGCAGTACTCCGGGTGGAGTGGCAGGGGGTTCCTACGAGCAGTACTTC. Its protein product is CSTPGGVAGGSYEQYF.